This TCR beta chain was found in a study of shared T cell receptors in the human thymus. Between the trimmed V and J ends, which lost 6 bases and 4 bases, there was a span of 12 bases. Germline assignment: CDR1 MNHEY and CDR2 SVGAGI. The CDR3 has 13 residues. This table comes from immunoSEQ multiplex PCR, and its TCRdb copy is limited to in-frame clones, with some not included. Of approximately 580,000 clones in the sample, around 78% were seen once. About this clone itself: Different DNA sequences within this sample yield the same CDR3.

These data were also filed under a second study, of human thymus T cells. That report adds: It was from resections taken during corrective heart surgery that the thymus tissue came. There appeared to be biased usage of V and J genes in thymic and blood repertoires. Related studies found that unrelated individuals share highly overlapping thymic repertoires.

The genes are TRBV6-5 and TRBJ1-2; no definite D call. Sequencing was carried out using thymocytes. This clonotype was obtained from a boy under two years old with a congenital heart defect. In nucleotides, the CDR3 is TGTGCCAGCAGCCCCGGGAGCGGCTATGGCTACACCTTC. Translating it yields CASSPGSGYGYTF.